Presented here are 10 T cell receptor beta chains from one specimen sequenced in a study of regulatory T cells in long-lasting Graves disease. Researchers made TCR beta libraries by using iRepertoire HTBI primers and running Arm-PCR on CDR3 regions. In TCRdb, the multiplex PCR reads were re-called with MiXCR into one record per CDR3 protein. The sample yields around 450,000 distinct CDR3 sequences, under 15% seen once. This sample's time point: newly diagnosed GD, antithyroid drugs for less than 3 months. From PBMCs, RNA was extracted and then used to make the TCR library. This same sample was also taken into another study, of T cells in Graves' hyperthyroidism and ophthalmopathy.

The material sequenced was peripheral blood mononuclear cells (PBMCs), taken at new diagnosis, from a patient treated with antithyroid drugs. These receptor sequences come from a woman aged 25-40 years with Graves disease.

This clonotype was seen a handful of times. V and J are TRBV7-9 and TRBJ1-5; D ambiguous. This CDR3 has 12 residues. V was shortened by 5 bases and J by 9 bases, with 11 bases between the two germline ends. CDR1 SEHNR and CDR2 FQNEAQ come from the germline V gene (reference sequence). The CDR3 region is CASSPPGAPQHF. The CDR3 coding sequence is TGTGCCAGCAGCCCCCCGGGAGCGCCCCAGCATTTT.

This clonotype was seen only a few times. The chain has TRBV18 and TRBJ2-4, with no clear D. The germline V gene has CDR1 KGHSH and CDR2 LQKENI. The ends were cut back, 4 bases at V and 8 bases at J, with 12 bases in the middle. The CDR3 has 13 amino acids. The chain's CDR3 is CASSLDITDIQYF. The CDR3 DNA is TGTGCCAGCTCACTTGACATAACGGACATTCAGTACTTC.

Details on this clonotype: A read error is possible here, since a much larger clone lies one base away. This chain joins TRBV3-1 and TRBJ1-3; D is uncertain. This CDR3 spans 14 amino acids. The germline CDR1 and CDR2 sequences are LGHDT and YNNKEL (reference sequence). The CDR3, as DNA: TGTGCCAGCACCTCACGTAGCTCTGGAAACACCACATATTTT. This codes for CASTSRSSGNTTYF.

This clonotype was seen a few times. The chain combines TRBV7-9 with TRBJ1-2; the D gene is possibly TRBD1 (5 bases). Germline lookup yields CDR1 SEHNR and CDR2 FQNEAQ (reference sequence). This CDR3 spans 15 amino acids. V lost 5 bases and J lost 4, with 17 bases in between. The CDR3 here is CASSRPGIFIYGYTF. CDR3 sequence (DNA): TGTGCCAGCAGCCGTCCAGGGATCTTTATCTATGGCTACACCTTC. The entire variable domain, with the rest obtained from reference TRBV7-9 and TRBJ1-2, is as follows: DTGVSQNPRHKITKRGQNVTFRCDPISEHNRLYWYRQTLGQGPEFLTYFQNEAQLEKSRLLSDRFSAERPKGSFSTLEIQRTEQGDSAMYLCASSRPGIFIYGYTFGSGTRLTVV.

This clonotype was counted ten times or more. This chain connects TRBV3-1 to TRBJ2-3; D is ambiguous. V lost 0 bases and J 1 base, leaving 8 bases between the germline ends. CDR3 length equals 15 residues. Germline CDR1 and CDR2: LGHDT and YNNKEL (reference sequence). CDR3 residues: CASSQDSSGTDTQYF. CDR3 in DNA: TGTGCCAGCAGCCAAGATAGTTCCGGCACAGATACGCAGTATTTT.

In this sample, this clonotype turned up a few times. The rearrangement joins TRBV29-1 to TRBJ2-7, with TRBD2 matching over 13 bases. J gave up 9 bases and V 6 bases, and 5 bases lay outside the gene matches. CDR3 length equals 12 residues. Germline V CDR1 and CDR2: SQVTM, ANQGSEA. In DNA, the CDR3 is TGCAGCGTAGCCGGACTAGCGGGAGCGCAGTACTTC. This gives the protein CSVAGLAGAQYF.

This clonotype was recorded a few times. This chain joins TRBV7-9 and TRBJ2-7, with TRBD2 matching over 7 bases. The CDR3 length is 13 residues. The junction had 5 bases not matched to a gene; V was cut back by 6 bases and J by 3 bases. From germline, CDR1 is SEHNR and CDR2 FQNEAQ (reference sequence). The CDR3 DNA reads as TGTGCCAGCAGAGGGCGGGAGAACTACGAGCAGTACTTC. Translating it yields CASRGRENYEQYF.

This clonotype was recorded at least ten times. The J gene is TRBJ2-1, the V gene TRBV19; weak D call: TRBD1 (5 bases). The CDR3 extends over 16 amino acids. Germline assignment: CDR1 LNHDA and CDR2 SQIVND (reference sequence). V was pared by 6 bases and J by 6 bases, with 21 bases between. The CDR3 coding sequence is TGTGCCAGTAGATATACTGGGGCAGGGAAGGCCAATGAGCAGTTCTTC. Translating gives CASRYTGAGKANEQFF.

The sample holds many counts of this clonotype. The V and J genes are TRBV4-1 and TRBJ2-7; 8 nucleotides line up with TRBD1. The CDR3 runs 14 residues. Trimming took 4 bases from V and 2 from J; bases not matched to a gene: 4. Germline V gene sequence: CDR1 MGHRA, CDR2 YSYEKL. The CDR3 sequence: CASSPDRGTYEQYF. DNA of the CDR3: TGCGCCAGCAGCCCCGACAGGGGAACCTACGAGCAGTACTTC.

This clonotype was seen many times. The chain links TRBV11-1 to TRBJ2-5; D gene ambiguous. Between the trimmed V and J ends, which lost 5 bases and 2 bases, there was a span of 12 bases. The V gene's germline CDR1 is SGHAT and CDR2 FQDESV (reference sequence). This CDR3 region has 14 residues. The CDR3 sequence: CASSPGVPQETQYF. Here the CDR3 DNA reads TGTGCCAGCAGCCCAGGAGTCCCTCAAGAGACCCAGTACTTC. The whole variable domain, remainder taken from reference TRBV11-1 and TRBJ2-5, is EAEVAQSPRYKITEKSQAVAFWCDPISGHATLYWYRQILGQGPELLVQFQDESVVDDSQLPKDRFSAERLKGVDSTLKIQPAELGDSAMYLCASSPGVPQETQYFGPGTRLLVL.